Presented here are 13 T cell receptor beta chains from one specimen sequenced in a study of cytomegalovirus exposure and HLA in healthy donors. The study ran its PCR with 60 Vbeta and 13 Jbeta primers. Data came from immunoSEQ multiplex PCR; TCRdb stores just in-frame clones and leaves some out. Of about 210,000 clones listed, around 76% are singletons. The sample comprised PBMCs. These receptors all come from a man aged 35-49 years in good health and CMV-seropositive.

The chain carries TRBV7-8 and TRBJ2-5; D call uncertain. The DNA end is a closer match to TRBJ2-7, so the J assignment may be wrong. The germline V gene encodes CDR1 SGHVS and CDR2 FQNEAQ. The CDR3 is made up of 15 amino acids. The CDR3 sequence is CASSSLAESSYEQYF. CDR3 DNA: TGTGCCAGCAGCTCCCTGGCGGAGAGCTCCTACGAGCAGTACTTC.

The J gene is TRBJ2-1, the V gene TRBV29-1, with 7 bases fitting TRBD2. The CDR3 extends over 15 amino acids. Losses at the gene ends were 1 base for V and 3 bases for J; bases not matched to a gene: 6. Germline V gives CDR1 SQVTM, CDR2 ANQGSEA. CDR3 region: CSVEVPGGVYNEQFF. For the CDR3, the DNA is TGCAGCGTTGAAGTACCGGGGGGAGTCTACAATGAGCAGTTCTTC.

The chain joins TRBV6-1 to TRBJ2-7; TRBD2 agrees at 14 bases. Looked up from germline, CDR1 is MNHNS and CDR2 is SASEGT. V was pared by 2 bases and J by 5 bases, with 8 bases of the junction left unmatched. The CDR3 is 17 amino acids. The CDR3 protein is CASSELGGTSGSDEQYV. CDR3 sequence (DNA): TGTGCCAGCAGTGAATTGGGCGGGACTAGCGGGAGCGACGAGCAGTACGTC.

This chain uses TRBV4-1 with TRBJ2-5; 16 positions agree with TRBD2. With 3 bases clipped from V and 4 bases from J, the junction kept 8 bases outside the gene matches. The CDR3 consists of 18 residues. In germline, CDR1 is MGHRA, CDR2 YSYEKL. The CDR3 reads CASSHRGTSGRAGETQYF. CDR3 in DNA: TGCGCCAGCAGCCATCGTGGGACTAGCGGGAGGGCAGGAGAGACCCAGTACTTC.

The chain couples TRBV18 to TRBJ1-6; TRBD1 aligns across 12 bases. Germline V lookup: CDR1 KGHSH, CDR2 LQKENI. Trimming at V came to 3 bases and at J to 9 bases, leaving 6 bases not matched to a gene. This CDR3 contains 16 residues. CDR3 sequence (DNA): TGTGCCAGCTCACCCGGGACAGGGGGCGTGGGTTCACCCCTCCACTTT. Translated, it gives CASSPGTGGVGSPLHF.

The rearrangement joins TRBV4-1 to TRBJ2-7; 9 bases align to TRBD1. The germline CDR1 and CDR2 sequences are MGHRA and YSYEKL. Unmatched junction bases numbered 12, after V lost 0 bases and J lost 3 bases. The CDR3 spans 18 residues. CDR3 residues: CASSQDWVTGQGFYEQYV. Here the CDR3 DNA reads TGCGCCAGCAGCCAAGATTGGGTTACGGGACAGGGTTTCTACGAGCAGTACGTC.

This clone has only one observation. The chain couples TRBV6-5 to TRBJ1-4; 8 nucleotides align to TRBD1. The CDR3 contains 14 residues. V lost 6 bases to trimming and J lost 1 base; unmatched junction nucleotides: 1. Germline assignment: CDR1 MNHEY and CDR2 SVGAGI. CDR3 DNA sequence: TGTGCCAGCAGGGACAGGGAAACTAATGAAAAACTGTTTTTT. This codes for CASRDRETNEKLFF.

This rearrangement joins TRBV5-1 to TRBJ2-5, with D possibly TRBD2 on 7 matching bases. CDR1 is SGHRS and CDR2 is YFSETQ in the germline V gene. The CDR3 has 14 amino acids. Trimming took 7 bases from V and 3 from J, leaving 16 bases between them. CDR3 coding DNA: TGCGCCAGCCAACAGGGAGGGGGTAAAGAGACCCAGTACTTC. It is translated as CASQQGGGKETQYF.

The V and J genes are TRBV5-5 and TRBJ1-4; 7 bases match TRBD1. Germline values: CDR1 SGHKS, CDR2 YYEKEE (reference sequence). Trimming at V came to 6 bases and at J to 8 bases, leaving 13 bases not matched to a gene. The CDR3 runs to 15 residues. CDR3 coding DNA: TGTGCCAGCAAACTGATCGCTACAGGGGACGAAAAACTGTTTTTT. Its translation is CASKLIATGDEKLFF.

This chain uses TRBV12-5 with TRBJ2-1; D gene uncertain. The length of the CDR3 is 14 residues. The germline V gene has CDR1 LGHNT and CDR2 FRNRAP. V was shortened by 1 base and J by 4 bases, with 8 bases between the two germline ends. The CDR3 loop is CASGLGLGYNEQFF. CDR3 nucleotide sequence: TGTGCTAGTGGTTTGGGACTTGGGTACAATGAGCAGTTCTTC.

The genes are TRBV6-1 and TRBJ1-5; no firm D call. The CDR3 has 15 residues. Germline V CDR1 and CDR2: MNHNS, SASEGT. The V and J ends lost 7 bases and 3 bases respectively, with 16 bases between them. The CDR3 nucleotides read TGTGCCAGCAAACCGGGTCCTACGTCCAATCAGCCCCAGCATTTT. Residues: CASKPGPTSNQPQHF.

This clone is a singleton in its sample. The V call is TRBV7-8, the J call TRBJ2-4, with 8 bases fitting TRBD2. Per the germline V gene, CDR1 is SGHVS and CDR2 is FQNEAQ. CDR3 length equals 19 residues. Unmatched junction bases numbered 19, after V lost 4 bases and J lost 5 bases. CDR3 DNA sequence: TGTGCCAGCAGCTCGCTGTCGACTAGCGTAGGGAACCCCCAAAACATTCAGTACTTC. Protein sequence: CASSSLSTSVGNPQNIQYF. The variable domain in full, completed from reference TRBV7-8 and TRBJ2-4, reads GAGVSQSPRYKVAKRGQDVALRCDPISGHVSLFWYQQALGQGPEFLTYFQNEAQLDKSGLPSDRFFAERPEGSVSTLKIQRTQQEDSAVYLCASSSLSTSVGNPQNIQYFGAGTRLSVL.

As regards this clone: A read error may produce the germline difference seen at one junction end. The chain has TRBV7-9 and TRBJ1-1, with 7 nucleotides matching TRBD1. In germline, CDR1 is SEHNR, CDR2 FQNEAQ (reference sequence). The CDR3 is made up of 15 amino acids. The CDR3 nucleotides are TGTTCCAGCAGCTTAGACAGGGTAGGGAACACTGAAGCTTTCTTT. This translates into CSSSLDRVGNTEAFF.